Here is one T cell receptor (beta chain) with its context. The sequencing template was cDNA reverse transcribed from extracted RNA. Sequencing used immunoSEQ multiplex PCR; TCRdb keeps in-frame clones, though not all of them. The sample lists approximately 300,000 clones, 58% occurring once. This record comes from a study of CD8+ T cells in alopecia areata. Treatment specified: oral pan-JAK inhibitor, 5-10 mg twice daily. Per germline, CDR1 MNHEY and CDR2 SVGAGI. The V end lost 0 bases, the J end lost 3 bases, and 9 bases lay between the germline ends. The CDR3 covers 15 residues. The source material was CD4+ T cells sorted from blood, sampled at week 24, from a patient treated with tofacitinib. This chain uses TRBV6-5 with TRBJ1-5, with D unclear. The sequence came from a human donor with alopecia areata. The CDR3 protein is CASSYSGRLNQPQHF. The DNA for the CDR3 is TGTGCCAGCAGTTACTCAGGGCGGCTCAATCAGCCCCAGCATTTT.